The present entry profiles one T cell receptor (beta chain) with its context. The antigen is unknown. This CDR3 comprises 13 residues. Germline loops: CDR1 LNHDA, CDR2 SQIVND (reference sequence). The ends lost 10 bases at V and 5 bases at J; junction bases unmatched: 10. Stated time point: baseline, week 1 (first vaccination visit). Treatment noted: pre-vaccination baseline after standard-of-care therapy. The sample belongs to a study of a mutant IDH1 vaccine in newly diagnosed glioma. Findings and caveats of the study: Among top peripheral T cell clonotypes, changes seemed unrelated to pseudoprogression.

The method was immunoSEQ multiplex PCR; TCRdb's version includes in-frame clones alone and lacks a portion of them. The sample holds about 66,000 clones, around 86% seen once. The material sequenced was PBMCs, taken from a glioma patient treated with radiotherapy, temozolomide or both. The V call is TRBV19, the J call TRBJ1-1; 7 bases align to TRBD1. This sequence originates from a man aged 30 to 45 with glioma. CDR3 loop: CATNTNRGTEAFF. DNA of the CDR3: TGTGCCACCAACACGAACAGGGGTACTGAAGCTTTCTTT.